Described below is a single T cell receptor beta chain sequence and its context. Its target is unknown. The sample is drawn from a study of response to subunit inactivated influenza vaccine. After removal of 1 base from V and 5 bases from J, the junction contained 7 bases not matched to a gene. CDR1 is LNHNV, CDR2 YYDKDF, per germline (reference sequence). CDR3 length: 15 residues. TCRdb re-called the RT-PCR reads with MiXCR, one entry per CDR3 protein. This table has 430,000 or so distinct CDR3 sequences, roughly 11% appearing once. Study outcomes and limitations: Authors suggested that a seasonal influenza vaccination recruits few new T cells each time.

The genes are TRBV15 and TRBJ2-7; 8 bases map to TRBD1. The receptor was isolated from a man between 50 and 59 years old who received an inactivated influenza vaccine. This sample comprised PBMCs from blood, obtained 40 to 50 days after vaccination. CDR3 DNA sequence: TGTGCCACCAGCAGAGTAGAAGGACAGGGCCACGAGCAGTACTTC. Residues: CATSRVEGQGHEQYF.